This passage covers 7 T cell receptor beta chains from one sample sequenced in a study of vaccination and CD4 T cells after COVID-19. Which antigens these TCRs recognize remains unknown. Treatment denoted: approximately 9-day PBMC culture with coronavirus spike peptide pools or control peptides (ViraFEST assay). The Oncomine TCR Beta short-read assay sequenced DNA from cultured CD4+ T cells. TCRdb ran MiXCR on the PCR reads and lists one entry per CDR3 protein. Among approximately 15,000 distinct CDR3 sequences listed, under 40% were seen once. The sample consisted of cultured CD4+ T cells from blood. These receptor sequences come from a human donor with COVID-19.

The sample holds a few counts of this clonotype. This sequence joins TRBV6-1 and TRBJ1-5; no clear D gene. Germline loops: CDR1 MNHNS, CDR2 SASEGT. The CDR3 contains 14 residues. V lost 8 bases, J lost 3 bases, and 14 bases lay in between. CDR3 sequence (DNA): TGTGCCAGCTCTTCGGGCAGGCACAATCAGCCCCAGCATTTT. It translates to CASSSGRHNQPQHF.

The rearrangement links TRBV25-1 to TRBJ2-7; the D gene is possibly TRBD1 (6 bases). The CDR3 totals 13 residues. The germline gives CDR1 MGHDK, CDR2 SYGVNS. V lost 0 bases, J lost 5 bases, and 8 bases lay in between. CDR3 in DNA: TGTGCCAGCAGTGAATATCGGACAGACGAGCAGTACTTC. It encodes CASSEYRTDEQYF.

The chain links TRBV6-1 to TRBJ1-1, with a weak D call TRBD1 (6 bases). Trimming shortened V by 7 bases and J by 11 bases, and 17 bases separated the two germline ends. The CDR3 is 12 amino acids. The germline V gene has CDR1 MNHNS and CDR2 SASEGT. The CDR3 DNA reads TGTGCCAGCACCTTGGTCAGGGGTTTTGCTTTCTTT. Its translation: CASTLVRGFAFF.

This clonotype was recorded once. V and J are TRBV10-3 and TRBJ1-2; D remains ambiguous. The CDR3 spans 13 residues. Germline CDR1 ENHRY, CDR2 SYGVKD. V dropped 6 bases and J dropped 8 bases, with 16 bases sitting between them. CDR3 residues: CAISPGSVGGYTF. For the CDR3, the DNA is TGTGCCATCAGCCCCGGGTCGGTCGGCGGCTACACCTTC.

This clonotype was observed a single time. The chain couples TRBV5-1 to TRBJ2-5, with 11 bases fitting TRBD2. The CDR3 has 17 residues. V lost 5 bases to trimming and J lost 5 bases; unmatched junction nucleotides: 14. The germline V gene has CDR1 SGHRS and CDR2 YFSETQ. CDR3 region: CASRRGQLAGEGETQYF. CDR3 coding DNA: TGCGCCAGCAGGAGGGGTCAACTAGCGGGGGAAGGGGAGACCCAGTACTTC.

About this clonotype: The junction differs from germline at one of its ends, possibly a read error. The gene calls are TRBV6-4 and TRBJ1-1, with TRBD1 matching over 7 bases. The CDR3 contains 14 residues. Germline V gene data show CDR1 as MRHNA and CDR2 as SNTAGT. The CDR3 loop is CAGSEQGFNTEAFF. In nucleotides, the CDR3 is TGTGCCGGCAGTGAACAGGGGTTTAACACTGAAGCTTTCTTT.

In this sample, this clonotype turned up a few times. V gene TRBV10-3 combines with J gene TRBJ1-3; D gene uncertain. With 3 bases removed from V and 0 bases from J, the gap between germline ends came to 9 bases. Germline values: CDR1 ENHRY, CDR2 SYGVKD. CDR3 size: 15 residues. CDR3 bases: TGTGCCATCAGTGACCCAGGCGTCTCTGGAAACACCATATATTTT. Encoded protein: CAISDPGVSGNTIYF.